The entry below gives a single T cell receptor beta chain sequence along with its context. Its antigen is unknown. Base quality data are lacking; no much larger clone is found one base away. These data originate in a study of control samples from healthy donors and cancer patients (dated by TCRdb to about 2020). The library was built by means of the immunoSEQ multiplex PCR assay. As stored in TCRdb, this immuneACCESS dataset retains in-frame rearrangements with V and J assigned. A fraction of the clones does not appear; measured against another copy, unresolved V genes explain less than half of the discrepancy, and the remainder lacks a known reason. The sample records 120,000 or so clones, around 87% of which are singletons. The top ten clonotypes cover approximately 2.9% of the sample. The CDR3 runs 13 residues from the cysteine to the phenylalanine. Of the read, only the CDR3 DNA is kept; its 39 bases are in frame from base 1. From a lookup of the germline V gene, CDR1 and CDR2 are MNHEY and SVGAGI. V is shortened by 6 bases, J by 5 bases, and the region joining them spans 13 bases.

The origin of this receptor is a man in his sixties in good health. The V and J segments used are TRBV6-5 and TRBJ2-5; TRBD1 is possibly the D segment (6 matching bases). Sequencing was done on a sample of blood. The CDR3 reads CASRKGERETQYF. The DNA sequence is given as TGTGCCAGCAGAAAGGGGGAGAGGGAGACCCAGTACTTC.